The rows below give T cell receptor beta chains drawn from one sample of a study of early T cells in non-severe SARS-CoV-2 infection. One entry per CDR3 protein, called by TCRdb with MiXCR from the 5' RACE reads. This sample has tens of thousands of distinct CDR3 sequences, with around 4.6% found just once. Sequencing was done on a sample of whole blood. The receptors were gathered from an adult who was a healthcare worker with PCR-confirmed SARS-CoV-2 infection or an uninfected control (not recorded which). Both conserved end residues are part of each CDR3. The D gene is left open where the match is weak. A clone size is listed for some rows: how often the clone was seen (once, few, many), or a class if it is expanded.

v_gene,d_gene,abundance,j_gene,CDR3nt,CDR3aa
TRBV30,-,many,TRBJ2-7,TGTGCCTGGAACAGATTAAGCTCCTACGAGCAGTACTTC,CAWNRLSSYEQYF
TRBV4-2,TRBD1,-,TRBJ1-2,TGTGCCAGCAGCCACTTCAGGGGGCGAAGAGGCGGCTACACCTTC,CASSHFRGRRGGYTF
TRBV29-1,-,many,TRBJ2-7,TGCAGCGTTTACCCCAGGGGCCGGCCGTACGAGCAGTACTTC,CSVYPRGRPYEQYF
TRBV3-1,-,many,TRBJ1-1,TGTGCCAGCAGCCAGTCAACAGGTAACACTGAAGCTTTCTTT,CASSQSTGNTEAFF
TRBV7-9,-,many,TRBJ2-3,TGTGCCAGCAGCTTGGGCGGACGGCTCACAGATACGCAGTATTTT,CASSLGGRLTDTQYF
TRBV27,TRBD1,many,TRBJ1-1,TGTGCCAGCAGTCCCAGGGGGCTTAGGAATGAAGCTTTCTTT,CASSPRGLRNEAFF
TRBV6-5,-,-,TRBJ1-1,TGTGCCACCGGGGGATTTTTCACTGAAGCTTTCTTT,CATGGFFTEAFF
TRBV10-2,-,-,TRBJ2-6,TGCGCCAGTTTGCCCACAGGGTACTCTGGGGCCAACGTCCTGACTTTC,CASLPTGYSGANVLTF
TRBV10-3,TRBD1,many,TRBJ2-7,TGTGCCATCAGGGAAGGACAGGGGGGCTCCTACGAGCAGTACTTC,CAIREGQGGSYEQYF
TRBV7-3,-,many,TRBJ1-5,TGTGCCAGCAGCTTAACGAGGAGGGAACCGCAGCCCCAGCATTTT,CASSLTRREPQPQHF